These 29 T cell receptor beta chains came from one sample sequenced in a study of blood T cell repertoires in COVID-19. The table came from immunoSEQ multiplex PCR; TCRdb's copy has only in-frame clones and leaves some out. The repertoire includes 220,000 or so clones, about 83% of them detected once, and roughly 6.2% sits in the top ten. The sample was PBMCs or T cells enriched from blood (not recorded which). These receptors all stem from a woman aged 40 to 50 who had recovered from COVID-19.

V usage is TRBV28 and J usage is TRBJ1-5; TRBD1 is a possible D gene (6 bases). V was trimmed by 4 bases and J by 5 bases, leaving 15 bases between them. The CDR3 contains 15 residues. Germline-derived CDR1 and CDR2 are MDHEN and SYDVKM. The CDR3 reads CASSSSGHGYQPQHF. The DNA of the CDR3 is TGTGCCAGCAGTTCATCGGGACACGGGTATCAGCCCCAGCATTTT.

The rearrangement uses TRBV30 and TRBJ2-6; D may be TRBD1 (5 bases). V lost 0 bases and J lost 0, with 9 bases in between. This CDR3 has 16 residues. Germline V gene data show CDR1 as GTSNPN and CDR2 as SVGIG (reference sequence). The chain's CDR3 is CAWSVLGRSGANVLTF. The CDR3 DNA is TGTGCCTGGAGTGTACTGGGGCGCTCTGGGGCCAACGTCCTGACTTTC.

The gene calls are TRBV27 and TRBJ1-1; 9 bases map to TRBD1. V gave up 6 bases and J gave up 3 bases; unmatched junction bases: 20. Germline V gene data show CDR1 as MNHEY and CDR2 as SMNVEV (reference sequence). This CDR3 region has 19 residues. CDR3: CASSCRDRVSSSGDTEAFF. The DNA for the CDR3 is TGTGCCAGCAGCTGCCGGGACAGGGTTTCTTCTTCTGGGGACACTGAAGCTTTCTTT.

The count of this clone is one. This chain connects TRBV29-1 to TRBJ2-2, with TRBD1 matching 9 bases. The CDR3 extends over 14 amino acids. The germline gives CDR1 SQVTM, CDR2 ANQGSEA. V lost 4 bases to trimming and J lost 6 bases; unmatched junction nucleotides: 6. The CDR3 DNA follows: TGCAGCGTTGCGGGGACAGGGTATGCCGGGGAGCTGTTTTTT. This sequence encodes CSVAGTGYAGELFF.

This clone appeared a few times. This chain uses TRBV5-1 with TRBJ1-1; D possibly corresponds to TRBD1 (6 bases). Germline CDR1 is SGHRS and CDR2 is YFSETQ. The CDR3 consists of 14 residues. V was cut by 7 bases and J by 10 bases, with 23 bases left in between. The CDR3 region is CASSPTGPTKTAFF. CDR3 nucleotides: TGCGCCAGCTCGCCGACAGGCCCAACGAAGACAGCTTTCTTT.

This clone was counted only a few times. The CDR3 region has the DNA TGTGCCATCAGTGTGGCGGGAGATTACGAGCAGTACTTC. This codes for CAISVAGDYEQYF. The gene calls are TRBV10-3 and TRBJ2-7; 7 nucleotides line up with TRBD2. Germline V CDR1 and CDR2: ENHRY, SYGVKD. Trimming removed 4 bases from V and 4 bases from J; junction bases left unmatched: 4. This CDR3 region has 13 residues.

The rearrangement links TRBV2 to TRBJ1-2; D is perhaps TRBD1 (5 bases). CDR1 SNHLY and CDR2 FYNNEI come from the germline V gene. CDR3 length equals 14 residues. Trimming took off 7 bases at V and 4 bases at J, with 16 bases between the two ends. The CDR3 nucleotides are TGTGCCAGCACCGAACTTCCAGGGCCCTATGGCTACACCTTC. Translating it yields CASTELPGPYGYTF.

This chain connects TRBV19 to TRBJ2-4; a weak D match, TRBD2 (5 bases). The CDR3 totals 14 residues. The V gene lost 3 bases and the J gene lost 0 bases, with 6 bases spanning the gap. Germline CDR1 is LNHDA and CDR2 is SQIVND (reference sequence). CDR3 bases: TGTGCCAGTAGTATTGGACTAGCCAAAAACATTCAGTACTTC. Translated, it gives CASSIGLAKNIQYF.

The chain uses TRBV30 and TRBJ2-1; D call uncertain. Germline values: CDR1 GTSNPN, CDR2 SVGIG (reference sequence). The length of the CDR3 is 13 residues. The V end was cut by 3 bases, the J end by 6 bases, with 12 bases between. CDR3 residues: CAWRLRFRNEQFF. In DNA, the CDR3 is TGTGCCTGGAGACTTCGCTTCCGCAATGAGCAGTTCTTC.

The V and J genes are TRBV29-1 and TRBJ2-5; 8 bases align to TRBD2. The trim removed 6 bases at V and 5 bases at J, leaving 5 bases unmatched. Looked up from germline, CDR1 is SQVTM and CDR2 is ANQGSEA. CDR3 length: 12 amino acids. CDR3 loop: CSVSAGAETQYF. The CDR3 nucleotides read TGCAGCGTGTCAGCGGGAGCGGAGACCCAGTACTTC.

A few counts support this clone. The rearrangement links TRBV10-3 to TRBJ2-3, with 12 bases fitting TRBD2. Germline assignment: CDR1 ENHRY and CDR2 SYGVKD. CDR3 length equals 16 residues. Trimming removed 5 bases from V and 6 bases from J; junction bases left unmatched: 9. The CDR3 DNA reads as TGTGCCATCAGTCTTAGGACTAGCGGGATGGGCGATACGCAGTATTTT. Amino acids: CAISLRTSGMGDTQYF.

This CDR3 reads CASSLWASGTYEQYF. The CDR3 nucleotides read TGTGCCAGCAGCTTATGGGCTAGCGGAACCTACGAGCAGTACTTC. The chain uses TRBV13 and TRBJ2-7, with 7 bases that match TRBD2. V lost 2 bases and J lost 2; bases outside the gene matches: 6. The germline V gene has CDR1 PRHDT and CDR2 FYEKMQ (reference sequence). The CDR3 loop spans 15 amino acids.

V and J are TRBV5-5 and TRBJ2-1, with D perhaps TRBD1 (6 bases). CDR1 is SGHKS and CDR2 is YYEKEE in the germline V gene (reference sequence). This CDR3 has 15 amino acids. Trimming cost V 4 bases and J 5 bases, with 16 bases left between them. The CDR3 DNA reads TGTGCCAGCAGCACACAGGGAAACTTCAACAATGAGCAGTTCTTC. It specifies CASSTQGNFNNEQFF.

A single count supports this clone. V is TRBV24-1 and J is TRBJ1-4; D possibly corresponds to TRBD1 (6 bases). This CDR3 region has 15 residues. V lost 4 bases and J 3 bases, leaving 11 bases between the germline ends. Per germline, CDR1 KGHDR and CDR2 SFDVKD. The CDR3 DNA sequence: TGTGCCACCAGTGACCCAGGGGCAGCTAATGAAAAACTGTTTTTT. Translated: CATSDPGAANEKLFF.

The rearrangement uses TRBV27 and TRBJ1-2; possibly TRBD1 for D (6 bases). V was pared by 4 bases and J by 4 bases, with 16 bases between. The length of the CDR3 is 15 residues. Looked up from germline, CDR1 is MNHEY and CDR2 is SMNVEV (reference sequence). CDR3 sequence (DNA): TGTGCCAGCAGTTCGTGGGGGGGCAGGTCCTATGGCTACACCTTC. The encoded protein is CASSSWGGRSYGYTF.

The rearrangement uses TRBV7-2 and TRBJ2-1, with 7 bases aligning to TRBD2. Germline V gene lookup returns CDR1 SGHTA and CDR2 FQGNSA. CDR3 length equals 17 residues. The ends lost 2 bases at V and 1 base at J; junction bases unmatched: 8. CDR3 in DNA: TGTGCCAGCAGCTTACGGTCCCCGGGAGGTTCCTACAATGAGCAGTTCTTC. Residues: CASSLRSPGGSYNEQFF. The full variable domain, with the rest looked up from reference TRBV7-2 and TRBJ2-1, is GAGVSQSPSNKVTEKGKDVELRCDPISGHTALYWYRQSLGQGLEFLIYFQGNSAPDKSGLPSDRFSAERTGGSVSTLTIQRTQQEDSAVYLCASSLRSPGGSYNEQFFGPGTRLTVL.

The rearrangement links TRBV30 to TRBJ1-6, with TRBD1 matching 11 bases. Germline CDR1 GTSNPN, CDR2 SVGIG (reference sequence). The V segment lost 8 bases and the J segment 7 bases; nucleotides outside the gene matches: 4. CDR3 length equals 13 residues. The chain's CDR3 is CAGRDRGNSPLHF. The DNA of the CDR3 is TGTGCCGGCCGGGACAGGGGGAATTCACCCCTCCACTTT.

V and J are TRBV6-4 and TRBJ2-7; D is perhaps TRBD1 (5 bases). Germline lookup yields CDR1 MRHNA and CDR2 SNTAGT. Trimming left V 4 bases short and J 0 bases short, with 10 bases between. CDR3 length equals 14 residues. In DNA form, the CDR3 reads TGTGCCAGCAGTGCACAGGTGAGCTCCTACGAGCAGTACGTC. Its translation: CASSAQVSSYEQYV.

This clone occurred once. The CDR3 DNA follows: TGCGCCAGCAGCCCCGGGACAGATGTACACTACGAGCAGTACGTC. It yields the protein CASSPGTDVHYEQYV. The chain joins TRBV4-1 to TRBJ2-7; TRBD1 matches 7 bases. The CDR3 runs to 15 residues. Germline CDR1 is MGHRA and CDR2 is YSYEKL. Trimming took 4 bases from V and 3 from J; bases not matched to a gene: 9.

This clone is a singleton in its sample. The rearrangement uses TRBV29-1 and TRBJ1-1; D is unresolved. Germline CDR1 reads SQVTM; CDR2 reads ANQGSEA. This CDR3 has 11 residues. Trimming took off 5 bases at V and 0 bases at J, with 4 bases between the two ends. The CDR3 sequence: CSVQMNTEAFF. For the CDR3, the DNA is TGCAGCGTTCAGATGAACACTGAAGCTTTCTTT.

The chain couples TRBV5-4 to TRBJ2-6; D is possibly TRBD2 (5 bases). V was shortened by 4 bases and J by 3 bases, with 11 bases between the two germline ends. The germline V gene has CDR1 SGHNT and CDR2 YYREEE (reference sequence). The CDR3 covers 15 residues. For the CDR3, the DNA is TGTGCCAGCAGCCCGGGCGGGTATGGGGCCAACGTCCTGACTTTC. As protein: CASSPGGYGANVLTF.

J is TRBJ2-5 and V is TRBV19; TRBD2 agrees at 8 bases. After removal of 1 base from V and 4 bases from J, the junction contained 2 bases not matched to a gene. Germline V CDR1 and CDR2: LNHDA, SQIVND (reference sequence). The CDR3 is 14 residues long. The chain's CDR3 is CASSIGLAGETQYF. CDR3 nucleotides: TGTGCCAGTAGTATAGGGCTAGCGGGAGAGACCCAGTACTTC.

V usage is TRBV18 and J usage is TRBJ2-7; a weak D match, TRBD1 (6 bases). The length of the CDR3 is 14 residues. Between the trimmed V and J ends, which lost 3 bases and 2 bases, there was a span of 11 bases. Germline V CDR1 and CDR2: KGHSH, LQKENI. The CDR3 protein is CASSPGTTTYEQYF. The CDR3, as DNA: TGTGCCAGCTCACCCGGGACAACTACCTACGAGCAGTACTTC. Complete variable domain (other parts from reference TRBV18 and TRBJ2-7): NAGVMQNPRHLVRRRGQEARLRCSPMKGHSHVYWYRQLPEEGLKFMVYLQKENIIDESGMPKERFSAEFPKEGPSILRIQQVVRGDSAAYFCASSPGTTTYEQYFGPGTRLTVT.

The chain carries TRBV7-2 and TRBJ1-1, with D uncertain. Germline-derived CDR1 and CDR2 are SGHTA and FQGNSA. V lost 3 bases and J lost 7, with 9 bases in between. This CDR3 is built from 12 residues. Here the CDR3 reads CASSFVLSEAFF. The CDR3 coding sequence is TGTGCCAGCAGCTTCGTGCTAAGTGAAGCTTTCTTT.

V gene TRBV27 combines with J gene TRBJ1-1; 8 bases match TRBD1. This CDR3 comprises 13 residues. V was clipped by 6 bases and J by 6 bases; unmatched bases: 6. Germline values: CDR1 MNHEY, CDR2 SMNVEV (reference sequence). Here the CDR3 reads CASRLTGGAEAFF. The CDR3 DNA sequence: TGTGCCAGCAGGCTTACAGGGGGGGCTGAAGCTTTCTTT.

The V call is TRBV7-2, the J call TRBJ2-4, with D unresolved. V gave up 3 bases and J gave up 5 bases, with 8 bases separating them. This CDR3 is 13 amino acids long. Germline V gene data show CDR1 as SGHTA and CDR2 as FQGNSA. This chain's CDR3 is CASSFATENIQYF. In DNA form, the CDR3 reads TGTGCCAGCAGCTTTGCCACGGAAAACATTCAGTACTTC.

The V gene is TRBV7-9, the J gene TRBJ1-2; 8 bases align to TRBD1. The V segment lost 8 bases and the J segment 4 bases; nucleotides outside the gene matches: 6. The CDR3 has 13 residues. CDR1 and CDR2 from the germline V gene are SEHNR and FQNEAQ (reference sequence). The CDR3 loop reads CASSSGQVYGYTF. In DNA, the CDR3 is TGTGCCAGCTCCTCGGGACAGGTCTATGGCTACACCTTC.

V and J are TRBV9 and TRBJ2-2; D ambiguous. Trimming removed 3 bases from V and 4 bases from J, with 4 bases in between. CDR3 length equals 12 residues. Germline V gene data show CDR1 as SGDLS and CDR2 as YYNGEE. DNA for the CDR3: TGTGCCAGCAGCGCATTCACCGGGGAGCTGTTTTTT. Translated, it gives CASSAFTGELFF.

V and J are TRBV2 and TRBJ2-7; TRBD2 agrees at 8 bases. Germline CDR1 reads SNHLY; CDR2 reads FYNNEI. The CDR3 covers 14 residues. V was clipped by 2 bases and J by 4 bases; unmatched bases: 4. CDR3 in amino acids: CASSERSGRYEQYF. CDR3 DNA: TGTGCCAGCAGTGAAAGAAGCGGGAGATACGAGCAGTACTTC. Combining the CDR3 with reference TRBV2 and TRBJ2-7 gives the whole variable domain EPEVTQTPSHQVTQMGQEVILRCVPISNHLYFYWYRQILGQKVEFLVSFYNNEISEKSEIFDDQFSVERPDGSNFTLKIRSTKLEDSAMYFCASSERSGRYEQYFGPGTRLTVT.